This TCR beta chain was captured in a study of blood T cells in healthy people across ages. Primed by a sample-barcoded 5' primer and a J-beta primer mix, a second PCR proceeded for about 7 to 12 cycles. TCRdb re-derived calls from the 5' RACE reads in MiXCR, one entry per CDR3 protein. Among about 280,000 distinct CDR3 sequences, about 25% were seen once, and the ten largest hold around 30%. This CDR3 is 11 amino acids long. The germline CDR1 and CDR2 sequences are DFQATT and SNEGSKA (reference sequence). The specimen was blood. The chain is built from TRBV20-1 and TRBJ2-5; the match to TRBD2 covers 7 bases. The better agreement between TRBJ2-7 and the DNA end casts doubt on the J call. The TCR sequence derives from a woman between 65 and 79 years old in good health. For the CDR3, the DNA is TGCAGTGAAAGCGGGAACTACGAGCAGTACTTC. Translated: CSESGNYEQYF.